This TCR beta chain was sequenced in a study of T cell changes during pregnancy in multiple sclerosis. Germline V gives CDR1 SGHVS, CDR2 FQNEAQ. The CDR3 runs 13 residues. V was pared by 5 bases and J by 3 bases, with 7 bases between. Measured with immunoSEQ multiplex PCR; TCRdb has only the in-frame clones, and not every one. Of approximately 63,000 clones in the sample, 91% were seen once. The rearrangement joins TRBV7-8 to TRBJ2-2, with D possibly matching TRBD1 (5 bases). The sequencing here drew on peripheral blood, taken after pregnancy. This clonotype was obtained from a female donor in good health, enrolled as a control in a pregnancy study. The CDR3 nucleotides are TGTGCCAGCAGCCCCAGGGACACCGGGGAGCTGTTTTTT. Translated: CASSPRDTGELFF.